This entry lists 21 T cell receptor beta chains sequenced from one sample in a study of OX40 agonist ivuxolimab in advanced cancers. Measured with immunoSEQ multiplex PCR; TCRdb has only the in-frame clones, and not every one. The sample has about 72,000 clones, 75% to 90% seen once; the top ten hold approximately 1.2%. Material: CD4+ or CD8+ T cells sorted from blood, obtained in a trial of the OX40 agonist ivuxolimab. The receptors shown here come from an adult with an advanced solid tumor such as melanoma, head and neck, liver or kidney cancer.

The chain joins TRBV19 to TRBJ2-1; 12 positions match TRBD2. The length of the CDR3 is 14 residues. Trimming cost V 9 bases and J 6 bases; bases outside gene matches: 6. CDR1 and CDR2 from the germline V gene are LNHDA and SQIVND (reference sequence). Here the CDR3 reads CASRLAGGVNEQFF. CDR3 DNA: TGTGCCAGCCGTCTAGCGGGGGGGGTCAATGAGCAGTTCTTC.

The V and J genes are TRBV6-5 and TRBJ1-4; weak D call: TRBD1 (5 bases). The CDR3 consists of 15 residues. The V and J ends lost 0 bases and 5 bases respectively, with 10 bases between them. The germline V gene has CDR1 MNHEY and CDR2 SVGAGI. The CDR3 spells CASSYSGVGNEKLFF. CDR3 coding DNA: TGTGCCAGCAGTTACTCGGGGGTGGGGAATGAAAAACTGTTTTTT.

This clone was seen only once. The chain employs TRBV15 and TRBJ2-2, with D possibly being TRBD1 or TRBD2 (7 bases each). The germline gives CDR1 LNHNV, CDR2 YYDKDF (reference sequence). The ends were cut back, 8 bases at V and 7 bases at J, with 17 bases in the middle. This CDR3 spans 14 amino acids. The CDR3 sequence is CATGQGGRNGELFF. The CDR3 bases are TGTGCCACCGGCCAGGGGGGGAGGAACGGGGAGCTGTTTTTT.

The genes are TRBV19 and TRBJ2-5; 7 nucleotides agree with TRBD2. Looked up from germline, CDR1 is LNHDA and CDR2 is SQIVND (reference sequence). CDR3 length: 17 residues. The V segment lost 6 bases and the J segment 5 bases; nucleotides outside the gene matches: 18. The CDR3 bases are TGTGCCAGTAGCCGACAAGCAAGCGGGAAGGGTAGGGAGACCCAGTACTTC. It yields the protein CASSRQASGKGRETQYF.

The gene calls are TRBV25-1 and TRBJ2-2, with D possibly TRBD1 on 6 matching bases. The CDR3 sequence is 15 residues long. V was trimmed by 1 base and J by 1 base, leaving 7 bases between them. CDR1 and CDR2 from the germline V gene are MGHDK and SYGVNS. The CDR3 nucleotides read TGTGCCAGCAGTGAATCCAGGGGGAACACCGGGGAGCTGTTTTTT. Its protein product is CASSESRGNTGELFF.

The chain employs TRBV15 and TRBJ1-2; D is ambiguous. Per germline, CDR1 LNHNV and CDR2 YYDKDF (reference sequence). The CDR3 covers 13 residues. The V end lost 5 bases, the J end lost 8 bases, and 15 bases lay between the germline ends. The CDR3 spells CATSGYPPEGYTF. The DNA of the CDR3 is TGTGCCACCAGCGGTTACCCTCCAGAGGGCTACACCTTC.

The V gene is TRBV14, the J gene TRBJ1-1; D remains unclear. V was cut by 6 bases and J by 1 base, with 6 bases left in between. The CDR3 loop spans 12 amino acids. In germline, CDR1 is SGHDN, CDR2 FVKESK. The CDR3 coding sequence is TGTGCCAGCAGGAACAGGAACACTGAAGCTTTCTTT. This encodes CASRNRNTEAFF.

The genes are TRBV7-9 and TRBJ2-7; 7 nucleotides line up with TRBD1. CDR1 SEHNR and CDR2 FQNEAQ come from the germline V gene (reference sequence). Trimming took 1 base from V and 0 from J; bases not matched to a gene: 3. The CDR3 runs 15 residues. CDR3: CASSLGQGVSYEQYF. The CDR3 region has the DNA TGTGCCAGCAGCTTAGGGCAGGGGGTCTCCTACGAGCAGTACTTC.

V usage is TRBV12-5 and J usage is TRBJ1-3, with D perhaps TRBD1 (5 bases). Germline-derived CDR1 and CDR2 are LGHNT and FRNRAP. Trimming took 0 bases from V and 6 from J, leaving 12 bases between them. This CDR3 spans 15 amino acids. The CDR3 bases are TGTGCTAGTGGTTTGGTAGCGGGGGGAAAAAACACCATATATTTT. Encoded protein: CASGLVAGGKNTIYF.

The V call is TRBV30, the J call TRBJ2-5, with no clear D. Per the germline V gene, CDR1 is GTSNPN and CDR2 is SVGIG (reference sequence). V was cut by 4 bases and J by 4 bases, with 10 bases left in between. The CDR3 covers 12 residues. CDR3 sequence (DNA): TGTGCCTGGATGTACCAACGAGAGACCCAGTACTTC. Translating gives CAWMYQRETQYF.

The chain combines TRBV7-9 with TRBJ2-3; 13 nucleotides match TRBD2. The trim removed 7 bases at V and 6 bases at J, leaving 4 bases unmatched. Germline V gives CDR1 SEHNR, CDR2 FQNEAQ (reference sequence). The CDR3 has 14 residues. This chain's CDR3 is CASIGLAGADTQYF. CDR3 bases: TGTGCCAGCATCGGACTAGCGGGGGCTGATACGCAGTATTTT.

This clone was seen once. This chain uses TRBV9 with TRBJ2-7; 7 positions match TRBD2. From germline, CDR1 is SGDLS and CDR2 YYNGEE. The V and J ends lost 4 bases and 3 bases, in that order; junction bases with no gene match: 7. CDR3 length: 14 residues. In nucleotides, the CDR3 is TGTGCCAGCAGCCCCTGGGGCGGGGGCTACGAGCAGTACTTC. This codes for CASSPWGGGYEQYF.

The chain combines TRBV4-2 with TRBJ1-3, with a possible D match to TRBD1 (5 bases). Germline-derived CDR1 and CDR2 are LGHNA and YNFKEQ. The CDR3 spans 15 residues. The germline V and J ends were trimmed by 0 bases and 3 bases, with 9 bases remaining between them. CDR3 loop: CASSQDFRGGNTIYF. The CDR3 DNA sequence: TGTGCCAGCAGCCAAGATTTTAGGGGTGGAAACACCATATATTTT.

The chain's CDR3 is CAEDTSTGELFF. In DNA form, the CDR3 reads TGTGCCGAGGACACCTCCACCGGGGAGCTGTTTTTT. V is TRBV30 and J is TRBJ2-2, with D perhaps TRBD1 (5 bases). This CDR3 region has 12 residues. V dropped 8 bases and J dropped 4 bases, with 11 bases sitting between them. Germline assignment: CDR1 GTSNPN and CDR2 SVGIG (reference sequence). The variable domain in full, with the rest retrieved from reference TRBV30 and TRBJ2-2, is SQTIHQWPATLVQPVGSPLSLECTVEGTSNPNLYWYRQAAGRGLQLLFYSVGIGQISSEVPQNLSASRPQDRQFILSSKKLLLSDSGFYLCAEDTSTGELFFGEGSRLTVL.

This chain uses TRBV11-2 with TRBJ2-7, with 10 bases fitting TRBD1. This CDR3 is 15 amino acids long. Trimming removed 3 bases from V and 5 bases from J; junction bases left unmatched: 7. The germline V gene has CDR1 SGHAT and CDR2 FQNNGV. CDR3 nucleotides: TGTGCCAGCAGCTTGAACGCCGGGACAGGGGACGAGCAGTACTTC. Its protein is CASSLNAGTGDEQYF. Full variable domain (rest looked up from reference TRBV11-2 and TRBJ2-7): EAGVAQSPRYKIIEKRQSVAFWCNPISGHATLYWYQQILGQGPKLLIQFQNNGVVDDSQLPKDRFSAERLKGVDSTLKIQPAKLEDSAVYLCASSLNAGTGDEQYFGPGTRLTVT.

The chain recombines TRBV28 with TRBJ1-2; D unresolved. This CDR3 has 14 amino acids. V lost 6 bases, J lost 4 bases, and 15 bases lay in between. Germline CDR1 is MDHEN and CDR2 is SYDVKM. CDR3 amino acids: CASSVPGAGYGYTF. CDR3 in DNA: TGTGCCAGCAGCGTGCCAGGCGCAGGCTATGGCTACACCTTC.

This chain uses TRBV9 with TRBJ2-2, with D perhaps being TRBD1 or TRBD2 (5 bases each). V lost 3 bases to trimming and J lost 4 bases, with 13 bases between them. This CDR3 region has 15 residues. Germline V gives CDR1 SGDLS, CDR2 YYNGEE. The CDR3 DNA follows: TGTGCCAGCAGCGGAATGGGGGTCGCCACCGGGGAGCTGTTTTTT. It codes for CASSGMGVATGELFF.

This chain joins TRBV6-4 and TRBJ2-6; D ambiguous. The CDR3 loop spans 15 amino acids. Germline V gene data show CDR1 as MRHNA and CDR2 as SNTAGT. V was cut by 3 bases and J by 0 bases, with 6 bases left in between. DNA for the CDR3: TGTGCCAGCAGTGAGCAAGACTCTGGGGCCAACGTCCTGACTTTC. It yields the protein CASSEQDSGANVLTF.

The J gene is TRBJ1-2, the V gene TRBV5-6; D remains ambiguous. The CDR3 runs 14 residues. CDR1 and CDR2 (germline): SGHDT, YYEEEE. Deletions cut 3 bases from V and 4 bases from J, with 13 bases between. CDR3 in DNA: TGTGCCAGCAGCTCACCGACGCAGGCCTATGGCTACACCTTC. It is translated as CASSSPTQAYGYTF.

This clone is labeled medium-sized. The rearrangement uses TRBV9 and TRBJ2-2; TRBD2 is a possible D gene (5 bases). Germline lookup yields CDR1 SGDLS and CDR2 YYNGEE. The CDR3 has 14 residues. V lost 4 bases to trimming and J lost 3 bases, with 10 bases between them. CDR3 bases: TGTGCCAGCAGCCGGGGTGACTACACCGGGGAGCTGTTTTTT. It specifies CASSRGDYTGELFF.

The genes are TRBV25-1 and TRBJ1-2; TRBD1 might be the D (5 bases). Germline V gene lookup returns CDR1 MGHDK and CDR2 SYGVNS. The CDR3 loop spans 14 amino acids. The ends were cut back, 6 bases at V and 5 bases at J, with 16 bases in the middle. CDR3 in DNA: TGTGCCAGCAGGGCCCACGGGACGGAATATGGCTACACCTTC. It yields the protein CASRAHGTEYGYTF.